Listed below are T cell receptor beta chains from one sample, sequenced in a study of blood T cell repertoires in COVID-19. TCRdb keeps only in-frame clones here, not all; method: immunoSEQ multiplex PCR. Here the sample spans more than 200,000 clones, roughly four fifths being singletons. The sample was peripheral blood. All receptors come from a woman aged 80 or over with COVID-19, enrolled during active disease. Each CDR3 is given with its conserved first and last residue. A D gene is named only where the DNA matches it firmly. Size tells how often a clone was seen (once, few, many) or the class of an expanded clone, and some rows leave it out.

V gene,J gene,clone size,D gene,CDR3 DNA,CDR3 protein
TRBV5-1,TRBJ2-5,NA,NA,TGCGCCAGCAGCTTGGACGGGAGTGGAGAGACCCAGTACTTC,CASSLDGSGETQYF
TRBV29-1,TRBJ2-1,NA,TRBD2,TGCAGCACTAGCGGGGGGGGAAACAATGAGCAGTTCTTC,CSTSGGGNNEQFF
TRBV5-1,TRBJ1-5,NA,NA,TGCGCCAGCAGCTTGTACACCAATCAGCCCCAGCATTTT,CASSLYTNQPQHF
TRBV6-5,TRBJ1-1,once,TRBD1,TGTGCCAGCAGTTACAGCCCAACTCGGACAGGGATAACTTTCTTT,CASSYSPTRTGITFF
TRBV27,TRBJ1-5,NA,NA,TGTGCCAGCCAAGCGAACCGCGGAACAGGGTTCCGGAATCAGCCCCAGCATTTT,CASQANRGTGFRNQPQHF
TRBV28,TRBJ1-5,NA,TRBD1,TGTGCCAGCAGTTCTCCGGACAGGGAGGATCAGCCCCAGCATTTT,CASSSPDREDQPQHF
TRBV20-1,TRBJ1-1,once,NA,TGCAGTGCTAGTCGGGGGACTGAAGCTTTCTTT,CSASRGTEAFF
TRBV20-1,TRBJ2-3,NA,TRBD1,TGCAGTGCTAGTCTTCAGGGGGCTCAAGATACGCAGTATTTT,CSASLQGAQDTQYF
TRBV5-4,TRBJ2-1,NA,TRBD2,TGTGCCAGCAGCTTAGAAGGCGGGAGGGCCCTGTTGCAGTTCTTC,CASSLEGGRALLQFF
TRBV11-2,TRBJ1-4,few,NA,TGTGCCAGCAGCTTAGGATTTCAGGGGAATGAAAAACTGTTTTTT,CASSLGFQGNEKLFF